This T cell receptor beta chain stems from a study of T cells in Graves' hyperthyroidism and ophthalmopathy. Remarks on this clonotype: The antigen is not known.

V shed 3 bases, J shed 1 base, and the junction held 4 bases outside the gene matches. The CDR3 has 17 residues. Amplification yielded TCR beta CDR3 regions, with RNA transcripts as the source. An initial round of RT-PCR targeting the TCR CDR3 relied on the HTBI primer set. One entry per CDR3 protein results from TCRdb running MiXCR on the multiplex PCR reads. The data show hundreds of thousands of distinct CDR3 sequences, just under 45% seen once. Uncontrolled infection, other autoimmune disease, pregnancy or lactation led to exclusion. Study-level points and caveats: Blood shared most expanded thyroid clonotypes above 0.001.

The specimen sequenced was peripheral blood or thyroid tissue (not recorded which). The receptor was derived from an adult man with Graves' disease, either hyperthyroidism or ophthalmopathy (not recorded which). The chain recombines TRBV12-3 or TRBV12-4 with TRBJ2-2; 11 bases are a match to TRBD1. In nucleotides, the CDR3 is TGTGCCAGCAGTTTTCTCGGGACAGGGGGGAACACCGGGGAGCTGTTTTTT. This translates into CASSFLGTGGNTGELFF.